One sample yielded the 19 T cell receptor beta chains listed below, sequenced in a study of Graves' ophthalmopathy and Graves' hyperthyroidism. Investigators amplified TCR beta CDR3 regions from RNA transcripts. First-round RT-PCR used HTBI primers; second-round multiplex PCR followed. Using its own MiXCR run on the multiplex PCR reads, TCRdb lists one record per CDR3 protein. The sample includes around 1.1 million distinct CDR3 sequences, approximately 35% of them seen just once. Material for sequencing was peripheral blood or thyroid tissue (not recorded which). The receptor set was obtained from an adult man with Graves' hyperthyroidism.

This clonotype was counted ten times or more. The chain combines TRBV15 with TRBJ2-5, with TRBD1 identical over 8 bases. The CDR3 runs 16 residues. Per germline, CDR1 LNHNV and CDR2 YYDKDF (reference sequence). V lost 5 bases and J lost 5; bases outside the gene matches: 13. The CDR3 DNA reads as TGTGCCACCAGCCGGATCCCCGGACAGGGTCTGGAGACCCAGTACTTC. This encodes CATSRIPGQGLETQYF.

As DNA, the CDR3 is TGTGCCAGCATCAGGACAGACGACGGCAATGAGCAGTTCTTC. It codes for CASIRTDDGNEQFF. V gene TRBV25-1 combines with J gene TRBJ2-5; tentatively, D is TRBD1 (6 bases). The J call is doubtful: the DNA matches TRBJ2-1 better. Germline V gives CDR1 MGHDK, CDR2 SYGVNS. The length of the CDR3 is 14 residues.

The chain combines TRBV15 with TRBJ1-4, with no clear D. Trimming pared 1 base from V and 5 bases from J, leaving 5 bases between. The CDR3 runs to 13 residues. CDR1 is LNHNV and CDR2 is YYDKDF in the germline V gene (reference sequence). The CDR3 DNA reads as TGTGCCACCAGCAGAGCAGTAAATGAAAAACTGTTTTTT. Amino acid sequence: CATSRAVNEKLFF. Using reference TRBV15 and TRBJ1-4 for the parts outside the CDR3, the full variable domain is DAMVIQNPRYQVTQFGKPVTLSCSQTLNHNVMYWYQQKSSQAPKLLFHYYDKDFNNEADTPDNFQSRRPNTSFCFLDIRSPGLGDTAMYLCATSRAVNEKLFFGSGTQLSVL.

There are many counts of this clonotype. The J gene is TRBJ2-7, the V gene TRBV4-3; perhaps D is TRBD1 or TRBD2 (5 bases each). CDR1 LGHNA and CDR2 YSLEER come from the germline V gene. This CDR3 is 16 amino acids long. V shed 3 bases and J shed 3 bases, with 18 bases lying between them. The CDR3 DNA reads TGCGCCAGCAGCCAGGGCCTCGGGGCGGCAAACTACGAGCAGTACTTC. This codes for CASSQGLGAANYEQYF.

V usage is TRBV12-3 or TRBV12-4 and J usage is TRBJ2-7; 9 nucleotides line up with TRBD1. There are 14 residues in the CDR3. V shed 5 bases and J 7 bases; nucleotides not matched to a gene: 9. The CDR3 bases are TGTGCCAGCAGTCTAAGACAGGGGGTAGAAGAGCAGTACTTC. This encodes CASSLRQGVEEQYF.

At least ten counts were recorded for this clonotype. The rearrangement joins TRBV19 to TRBJ2-7, with a tentative D call TRBD1 (6 bases). The V end was cut by 11 bases, the J end by 1 base, with 18 bases between. The CDR3 is 14 residues long. Germline V CDR1 and CDR2: LNHDA, SQIVND (reference sequence). This chain's CDR3 is CASSGATSSYEQYF. CDR3 in DNA: TGTGCCTCCTCAGGGGCCACATCTTCCTACGAGCAGTACTTC.

The chain carries TRBV25-1 and TRBJ2-2; the D is unclear. Germline V gives CDR1 MGHDK, CDR2 SYGVNS. The CDR3 has 12 amino acids. Trimming stripped 10 bases from V and 0 bases from J, with 6 bases between. The CDR3 here is CAKQPNTGELFF. The CDR3 DNA reads TGTGCCAAGCAACCGAACACCGGGGAGCTGTTTTTT. The full variable domain, with the rest looked up from reference TRBV25-1 and TRBJ2-2, is EADIYQTPRYLVIGTGKKITLECSQTMGHDKMYWYQQDPGMELHLIHYSYGVNSTEKGDLSSESTVSRIRTEHFPLTLESARPSHTSQYLCAKQPNTGELFFGEGSRLTVL.

V and J are TRBV15 and TRBJ2-7, with 7 bases fitting TRBD1. With V trimmed by 0 bases and J by 3 bases, 8 bases remained unmatched. Per the germline V gene, CDR1 is LNHNV and CDR2 is YYDKDF (reference sequence). The CDR3 spans 16 residues. CDR3 sequence (DNA): TGTGCCACCAGCAGAGATTGGGGGACAGAGCTCTACGAGCAGTACTTC. Translated, it gives CATSRDWGTELYEQYF.

This clonotype was found many times. V and J are TRBV12-3 or TRBV12-4 and TRBJ2-6, with D perhaps TRBD1 (5 bases). Trimming stripped 5 bases from V and 0 bases from J, with 11 bases between. The CDR3 length is 16 residues. CDR3 sequence (DNA): TGTGCCAGCAGTGGTCGACAGAACTCTGGGGCCAACGTCCTGACTTTC. Residues: CASSGRQNSGANVLTF.

With regard to this clonotype: One base away lies a much larger clone, so this may be a sequencing read error. V is TRBV29-1 and J is TRBJ2-7; 10 bases are a match to TRBD2. CDR3 length equals 14 residues. The germline V gene has CDR1 SQVTM and CDR2 ANQGSEA. The CDR3 loop is CGVGVAGGFYEQYF. The DNA for the CDR3 is TGCGGCGTTGGGGTAGCGGGAGGTTTCTACGAGCAGTACTTC.

Of note for this clonotype: Here the CDR3 omits its conserved ending phenylalanine or tryptophan, so a read error is the likely source. It is unclear where the CDR3 begins or ends on the DNA, so no DNA is shown, and the CDR3 is as TCRdb lists it. The chain couples TRBV25-1 to TRBJ1-4. The CDR3 has 13 amino acids, counting both end residues. Germline V lookup: CDR1 MGHDK, CDR2 SYGVNS. CDR3 amino acids: CASSEYLRMTRNY.

CDR3 in amino acids: CASSNIGTQETQYF. The CDR3 DNA is TGTGCCAGCAGCAACATCGGGACTCAAGAGACCCAGTACTTC. This rearrangement joins TRBV7-6 to TRBJ2-5, with D possibly being TRBD2 (6 bases). The CDR3 is 14 residues long. Trimming removed 5 bases from V and 2 bases from J, with 12 bases in between. Germline CDR1 SGHVS, CDR2 FNYEAQ.

The chain uses TRBV25-1 and TRBJ2-2, with D unresolved. The germline gives CDR1 MGHDK, CDR2 SYGVNS. Trimming removed 4 bases at V and 2 bases at J, with 11 bases between. The CDR3 totals 15 residues. CDR3 DNA: TGTGCCAGCAGTGTAGAGTTGGGAAACACCGGGGAGCTGTTTTTT. Protein: CASSVELGNTGELFF.

In DNA form, the CDR3 reads TGTGCCAGCAGCTTCTCCGGGACAGAACATTCACCCCTCCACTTT. Translating gives CASSFSGTEHSPLHF. The chain recombines TRBV9 with TRBJ1-6; 7 positions agree with TRBD1. The CDR3 consists of 15 residues. In germline, CDR1 is SGDLS, CDR2 YYNGEE. With V trimmed by 4 bases and J by 8 bases, 9 bases remained unmatched.

Ten or more counts support this clonotype. This sequence joins TRBV7-2 and TRBJ1-5, with TRBD1 as a possible D gene (5 bases). V was shortened by 1 base and J by 6 bases, with 16 bases between the two germline ends. The CDR3 is made up of 16 amino acids. Looked up from germline, CDR1 is SGHTA and CDR2 is FQGNSA. In DNA, the CDR3 is TGTGCCAGCAGCTTAGATCAGGGTGAGGCAAGTCAGCCCCAGCATTTT. Its protein is CASSLDQGEASQPQHF.

The V gene is TRBV10-3, the J gene TRBJ2-7; the D gene is possibly TRBD1 (6 bases). V was pared by 6 bases and J by 7 bases, with 13 bases between. Per germline, CDR1 ENHRY and CDR2 SYGVKD. The CDR3 runs 12 residues. CDR3 sequence (DNA): TGTGCCATCAGGGCAGGGGCGAGTGAGCAGTACTTC. Translating it yields CAIRAGASEQYF.

The chain links TRBV25-1 to TRBJ1-5; D possibly corresponds to TRBD1 (5 bases). The V gene's germline CDR1 is MGHDK and CDR2 SYGVNS. This CDR3 is 15 amino acids long. V lost 4 bases and J 2 bases, leaving 12 bases between the germline ends. The CDR3 DNA reads as TGTGCCAGCAGTGCCGGGGCGGTCGGCAATCAGCCCCAGCATTTT. This codes for CASSAGAVGNQPQHF.

There are a few counts of this clonotype. The chain joins TRBV28 to TRBJ2-7; 11 bases are a match to TRBD2. Germline V gene lookup returns CDR1 MDHEN and CDR2 SYDVKM. This CDR3 region has 14 residues. V shed 7 bases and J 7 bases; nucleotides not matched to a gene: 9. The CDR3, as DNA: TGTGCCAGCAAAACTAGCGGGAGCTCGGAAGAGCAGTACTTC. This sequence encodes CASKTSGSSEEQYF.

A remark on this clonotype: One base away lies a much larger clone, so this may be a sequencing read error. The rearrangement uses TRBV4-1 and TRBJ2-5; D remains unclear. V was shortened by 2 bases and J by 0 bases, with 4 bases between the two germline ends. CDR1 is MGHRA and CDR2 is YSYEKL in the germline V gene. The CDR3 is 13 amino acids. Here the CDR3 reads CASSQPHQETQYF. The CDR3 nucleotides read TGCGCCAGCAGCCAACCCCACCAAGAGACCCAGTACTTC.